The present entry profiles one T cell receptor beta chain with its context. Its binding antigen is unknown. No clone much larger than this one lies a single base away; base qualities are absent. To demonstrate the VDJtools post-analysis software, TCR beta repertoires were profiled from the peripheral blood of some 12 young patients with multiple sclerosis. The patients with multiple sclerosis were children and adolescents between about 6 and 15 years of age. Between the V and J ends, shortened by 2 bases and 0 bases respectively, the junction contains 5 bases. Looking up the germline V gene yields CDR1 ENHRY and CDR2 SYGVKD. Counted from cysteine to phenylalanine, this CDR3 has 14 amino acids. Only CDR3 DNA is held: 42 bases, read in frame from base 1. The receptor library was made with PCR. Sequencing was carried out with an Illumina HiSeq 2500. To reduce PCR and sequencing biases, unique molecular identifiers were incorporated into the TCR beta cDNA libraries. Every 1 to 10 million input T cells yielded about 500,000 cDNA molecules, meaning each molecule approximated one T cell. The patient libraries were prepared and sequenced using the same protocol as the earlier healthy control dataset. Within a given batch, samples were prepared together, multiplexed and sequenced on the same HiSeq lane. The authors' analysis ran thus. MIGEC was used to process the raw barcoded reads, and molecular identifier groups with only a single read were discarded before consensus assembly and CDR3 extraction. Clonotype tables were post-analysed with VDJtools, and diversity was normalized by down-sampling all datasets to the smallest sample size. To correct batch-related cross-sample contamination, repertoire overlap clustering matched CDR3 amino acid sequences but not nucleotide sequences. TCRdb's own reprocessing of the public reads used fastp at Q25 and MiXCR and kept productive beta chains. A single entry per CDR3 protein holds the most common genes and DNA from its merged rows. The V and J calls, along with clone size, are taken from TCRdb and not from the paper's own processing. In all, the sample holds 500,000 to 600,000 distinct CDR3 sequences, and about 40% of those were seen once. The top ten constitute 1.5% to 2% of the sample.

This sample is part of a study of post-analysis software for immune sequencing data (dated by TCRdb to the mid-2010s). Context from the whole study: Disease courses on record covered relapsing-remitting, secondary progressive and progressive-relapsing multiple sclerosis, though some patients had no subtype annotation. A subset of samples was prepared in parallel using single-end sample barcoding, then pooled and co-amplified after Illumina adapter ligation. The patient repertoires were set against under 13 previously published healthy control repertoires from donors whose ages ranged from 6 to 25 years.

Study-wide conclusions, independent of this receptor: The multiple sclerosis patient group was slightly younger than the control group. Strong co-clustering of samples prepared in the same batch was shown by direct clustering with F measure, prompting a batch-effect correction. Normalized Chao1 diversity was significantly lower in multiple sclerosis patients than controls, suggesting substantial peripheral T-cell clonal expansion. Significantly higher frequencies in patients than in controls were found for roughly 5 TRBV segments, including TRBV5-6, TRBV5-1 and TRBV20-1.

The sequence came from a girl aged 10 to 17 with multiple sclerosis. Sequenced sample: blood. The sequence is built from TRBV10-3 and TRBJ2-1; no D gene is confidently identified. The CDR3 region reads CAISEDRSYNEQFF. The DNA reads as follows: TGTGCCATCAGTGAGGATCGCTCCTACAATGAGCAGTTCTTC.